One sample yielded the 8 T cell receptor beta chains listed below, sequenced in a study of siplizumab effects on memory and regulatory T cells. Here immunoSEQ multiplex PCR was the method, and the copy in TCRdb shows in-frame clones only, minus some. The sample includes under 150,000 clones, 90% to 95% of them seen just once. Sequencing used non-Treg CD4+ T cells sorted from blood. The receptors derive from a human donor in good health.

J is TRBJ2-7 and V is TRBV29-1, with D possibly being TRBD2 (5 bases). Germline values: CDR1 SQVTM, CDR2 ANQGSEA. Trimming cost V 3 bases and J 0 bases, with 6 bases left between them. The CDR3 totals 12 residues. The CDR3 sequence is CSVEEVSYEQYF. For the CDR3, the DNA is TGCAGCGTTGAGGAGGTCTCCTACGAGCAGTACTTC.

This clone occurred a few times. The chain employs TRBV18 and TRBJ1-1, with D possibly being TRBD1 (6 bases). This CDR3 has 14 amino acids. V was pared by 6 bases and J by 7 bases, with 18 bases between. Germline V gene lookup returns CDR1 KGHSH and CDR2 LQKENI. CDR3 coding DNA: TGTGCCAGCTCTTCGGCGGGGGGCGGCCTTGAAGCTTTCTTT. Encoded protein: CASSSAGGGLEAFF.

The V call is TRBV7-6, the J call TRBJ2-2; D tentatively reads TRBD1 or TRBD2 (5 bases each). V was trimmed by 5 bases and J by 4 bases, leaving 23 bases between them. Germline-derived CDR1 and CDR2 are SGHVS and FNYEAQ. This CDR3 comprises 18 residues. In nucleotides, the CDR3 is TGTGCCAGCAGCCCAAAATCCTCCGGGACGGTCGGCACCGGGGAGCTGTTTTTT. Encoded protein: CASSPKSSGTVGTGELFF.

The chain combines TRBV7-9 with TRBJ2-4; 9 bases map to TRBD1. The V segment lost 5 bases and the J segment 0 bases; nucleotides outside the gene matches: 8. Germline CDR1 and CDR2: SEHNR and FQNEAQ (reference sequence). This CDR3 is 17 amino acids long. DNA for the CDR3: TGTGCCAGCAGCGCCGCCGGGACAGGGATAGCCAAAAACATTCAGTACTTC. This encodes CASSAAGTGIAKNIQYF.

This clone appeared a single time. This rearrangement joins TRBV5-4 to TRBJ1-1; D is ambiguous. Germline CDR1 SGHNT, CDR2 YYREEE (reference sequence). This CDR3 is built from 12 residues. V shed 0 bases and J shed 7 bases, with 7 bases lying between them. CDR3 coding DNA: TGTGCCAGCAGCTTGGAGCCGGTTGAAGCTTTCTTT. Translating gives CASSLEPVEAFF. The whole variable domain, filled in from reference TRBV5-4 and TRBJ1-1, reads ETGVTQSPTHLIKTRGQQVTLRCSSQSGHNTVSWYQQALGQGPQFIFQYYREEENGRGNFPPRFSGLQFPNYSSELNVNALELDDSALYLCASSLEPVEAFFGQGTRLTVV.

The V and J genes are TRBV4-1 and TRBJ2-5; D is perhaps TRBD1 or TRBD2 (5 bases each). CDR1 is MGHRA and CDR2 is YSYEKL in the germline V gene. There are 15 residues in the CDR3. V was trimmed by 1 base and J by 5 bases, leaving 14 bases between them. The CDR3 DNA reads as TGCGCCAGCAGCCAAGTAGGGACGGGTGGGGAGACCCAGTACTTC. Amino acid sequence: CASSQVGTGGETQYF.

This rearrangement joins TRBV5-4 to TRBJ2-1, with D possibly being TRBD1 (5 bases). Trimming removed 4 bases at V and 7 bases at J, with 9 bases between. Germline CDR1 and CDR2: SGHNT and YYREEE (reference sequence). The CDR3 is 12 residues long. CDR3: CASSPRANEQFF. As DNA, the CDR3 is TGTGCCAGCAGCCCCAGGGCGAATGAGCAGTTCTTC.

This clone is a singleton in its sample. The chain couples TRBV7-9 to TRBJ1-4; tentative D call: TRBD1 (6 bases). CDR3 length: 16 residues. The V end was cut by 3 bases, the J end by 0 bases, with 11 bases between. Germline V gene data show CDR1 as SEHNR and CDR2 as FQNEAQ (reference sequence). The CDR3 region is CASSFGQPATNEKLFF. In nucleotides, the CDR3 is TGTGCCAGCAGCTTCGGACAGCCAGCAACTAATGAAAAACTGTTTTTT.